Listed below are T cell receptor beta chains from one sample, sequenced in a study of T cell responses to AZD1222 COVID-19 vaccine. Sequencing used immunoSEQ multiplex PCR; TCRdb keeps in-frame clones, though not all of them. Here the sample spans nearly 110,000 clones, 90% being singletons. This specimen consisted of peripheral blood, obtained 28 days after the second AZD1222 dose. The receptors were gathered from an adult who received the AZD1222 COVID-19 vaccine. The CDR3 runs from the conserved cysteine through the conserved F or W. Fields, in order: D gene, V gene, J gene, clone size, CDR3 protein, CDR3 DNA. The D gene is left open where the match is weak. Clone size is given for some rows only: seen once, a few or many times, or a class if the clone is expanded.

D: -
V: TRBV6-1
J: TRBJ1-5
size: few
CDR3: CASSEAGITQHF
DNA: TGTGCCAGCAGTGAAGCCGGGATAACCCAGCATTTT

D: -
V: TRBV18
J: TRBJ1-4
size: -
CDR3: CASSGGTNEKLFF
DNA: TGTGCCAGTTCCGGGGGGACCAATGAAAAACTGTTTTTT

D: -
V: TRBV19
J: TRBJ1-5
size: -
CDR3: CASSILSRGINQPQHF
DNA: TGTGCCAGTAGTATCCTAAGCCGGGGGATCAATCAGCCCCAGCATTTT

D: -
V: TRBV12-3/TRBV12-4
J: TRBJ2-7
size: -
CDR3: CASSLSGYEQYF
DNA: TGTGCCAGCAGTTTATCCGGCTACGAGCAGTACTTC

D: -
V: TRBV5-1
J: TRBJ2-7
size: -
CDR3: CASSLVQGTYEQYF
DNA: TGCGCCAGCAGCTTGGTTCAGGGAACCTACGAGCAGTACTTC

D: -
V: TRBV5-6
J: TRBJ2-5
size: -
CDR3: CASSRAKTQYF
DNA: TGTGCCAGCTCACGGGCAAAGACCCAGTACTTC

D: -
V: TRBV19
J: TRBJ1-5
size: -
CDR3: CASSIDSNDHQPQHF
DNA: TGTGCCAGTAGTATAGACAGCAATGACCATCAGCCCCAGCATTTT

D: -
V: TRBV6-2/TRBV6-3
J: TRBJ1-2
size: once
CDR3: CASSYSMLRAGGYTF
DNA: TGTGCCAGCAGTTACTCCATGTTGAGGGCAGGCGGCTACACCTTC

D: TRBD1
V: TRBV15
J: TRBJ2-6
size: once
CDR3: CATSREAGGMGWSGANVLTF
DNA: TGTGCCACCAGCAGAGAGGCAGGGGGTATGGGGTGGTCTGGGGCCAACGTCCTGACTTTC

D: -
V: TRBV5-6
J: TRBJ2-1
size: -
CDR3: CASRAGTNNEQFF
DNA: TGTGCCAGCAGAGCGGGGACAAACAATGAGCAGTTCTTC

D: TRBD1
V: TRBV5-1
J: TRBJ1-5
size: once
CDR3: CASSLGGDRGQPQHF
DNA: TGCGCCAGCAGCTTGGGGGGGGACAGAGGTCAGCCCCAGCATTTT

D: TRBD1
V: TRBV19
J: TRBJ2-7
size: once
CDR3: CASTPAPGQTYEQYF
DNA: TGTGCCAGTACCCCCGCCCCGGGACAGACCTACGAGCAGTACTTC

D: TRBD2
V: TRBV29-1
J: TRBJ2-7
size: -
CDR3: CSVATSGGNYEQYF
DNA: TGCAGCGTTGCTACTAGCGGGGGAAACTACGAGCAGTACTTC

D: -
V: TRBV18
J: TRBJ1-6
size: -
CDR3: CASSPPFARLSWPPLHF
DNA: TGTGCCAGCTCACCACCTTTCGCGCGGCTATCCTGGCCACCCCTCCACTTT

D: -
V: TRBV11-2
J: TRBJ1-2
size: -
CDR3: CASSFQAVNYGYTF
DNA: TGTGCCAGCAGCTTTCAGGCAGTAAACTATGGCTACACCTTC

D: -
V: TRBV11-1
J: TRBJ1-1
size: -
CDR3: CASSRQTGMNTEAFF
DNA: TGTGCCAGCAGCCGCCAGACAGGTATGAACACTGAAGCTTTCTTT

D: -
V: TRBV5-4
J: TRBJ2-7
size: -
CDR3: CASSLAETRRHEQYF
DNA: TGTGCCAGCAGCTTGGCCGAAACTAGGCGGCACGAGCAGTACTTC

D: -
V: TRBV7-6
J: TRBJ2-7
size: -
CDR3: CASSFKGTEQYF
DNA: TGTGCCAGCAGTTTTAAAGGAACCGAGCAGTACTTC

D: -
V: TRBV7-2
J: TRBJ1-2
size: -
CDR3: CASSLGQESYGYTF
DNA: TGTGCCAGCAGCTTAGGACAGGAATCCTATGGCTACACCTTC

D: TRBD1
V: TRBV15
J: TRBJ1-6
size: -
CDR3: CATSRGQGATSYNSPLHF
DNA: TGTGCCACCAGCAGAGGACAGGGGGCGACCTCCTATAATTCACCCCTCCACTTT

D: -
V: TRBV7-2
J: TRBJ2-5
size: -
CDR3: CASRPTATGETQYF
DNA: TGTGCCAGCAGACCGACAGCGACGGGAGAGACCCAGTACTTC

D: TRBD1
V: TRBV4-1
J: TRBJ2-1
size: few
CDR3: CARRPQGAIYNEQFF
DNA: TGCGCCCGCCGCCCACAGGGGGCAATCTACAATGAGCAGTTCTTC

D: -
V: TRBV19
J: TRBJ2-1
size: -
CDR3: CATSAGDNYNEQFF
DNA: TGTGCCACCAGTGCGGGGGACAACTACAATGAGCAGTTCTTC

D: -
V: TRBV4-2
J: TRBJ2-2
size: -
CDR3: CASSQDPRLMERNTGELFF
DNA: TGTGCCAGCAGCCAAGATCCGAGACTAATGGAAAGGAACACCGGGGAGCTGTTTTTT

D: TRBD1
V: TRBV2
J: TRBJ1-1
size: -
CDR3: CASRLYRGNTEAFF
DNA: TGTGCCAGCAGGTTGTACAGGGGGAACACTGAAGCTTTCTTT

D: TRBD1
V: TRBV6-5
J: TRBJ1-1
size: -
CDR3: CASSLDRGNTEAFF
DNA: TGTGCCAGCAGCTTGGACAGGGGGAACACTGAAGCTTTCTTT

D: -
V: TRBV5-1
J: TRBJ2-2
size: -
CDR3: CASSLVNADTGELFF
DNA: TGCGCCAGCAGCTTGGTGAATGCGGACACCGGGGAGCTGTTTTTT

D: -
V: TRBV7-8
J: TRBJ2-5
size: few
CDR3: CASSLGQQETQYF
DNA: TGTGCCAGCAGCTTAGGACAGCAAGAGACCCAGTACTTC

D: -
V: TRBV4-3
J: TRBJ1-2
size: -
CDR3: CASSQEGRFGGYTF
DNA: TGCGCCAGCAGCCAAGAAGGGCGATTTGGTGGCTACACCTTC

D: TRBD2
V: TRBV5-4
J: TRBJ2-2
size: few
CDR3: CASSSSGGAWDTGELFF
DNA: TGTGCCAGCAGCAGTAGCGGGGGGGCGTGGGACACCGGGGAGCTGTTTTTT

D: -
V: TRBV7-2
J: TRBJ2-7
size: -
CDR3: CASSPTLVHEQYF
DNA: TGTGCCAGCAGCCCGACACTAGTCCACGAGCAGTACTTC

D: -
V: TRBV3-1/TRBV3-2
J: TRBJ1-1
size: -
CDR3: CASSQRNRVGTEAFF
DNA: TGTGCCAGCAGCCAACGGAACAGAGTAGGCACTGAAGCTTTCTTT

D: -
V: TRBV9
J: TRBJ2-2
size: once
CDR3: CASSLLEGELFF
DNA: TGTGCCAGCAGCCTACTGGAGGGGGAGCTGTTTTTT

D: -
V: TRBV5-3
J: TRBJ2-7
size: -
CDR3: CARSLAAGARYEQYF
DNA: TGTGCCAGAAGCTTGGCTGCGGGGGCGCGGTACGAGCAGTACTTC

D: -
V: TRBV6-4
J: TRBJ2-2
size: medium-sized
CDR3: CASSATNTGELFF
DNA: TGTGCCAGCAGTGCGACGAACACCGGGGAGCTGTTTTTT

D: TRBD1
V: TRBV5-1
J: TRBJ2-1
size: -
CDR3: CASSSRGPTNEQFF
DNA: TGCGCCAGCAGCTCGAGGGGGCCGACGAATGAGCAGTTCTTC

D: -
V: TRBV7-2
J: TRBJ2-3
size: -
CDR3: CASSRDIFDLATQYF
DNA: TGTGCCAGCAGCAGGGACATCTTCGACCTGGCTACGCAGTATTTT

D: -
V: TRBV2
J: TRBJ1-6
size: few
CDR3: CASIDGLGDSPLHF
DNA: TGTGCCAGCATCGACGGCTTAGGGGATTCACCCCTCCACTTT

D: -
V: TRBV7-2
J: TRBJ2-7
size: -
CDR3: CASSLRFSYEQYF
DNA: TGTGCCAGCAGCTTGAGGTTCTCCTACGAGCAGTACTTC

D: -
V: TRBV3-1/TRBV3-2
J: TRBJ1-2
size: -
CDR3: CASVQGFGYGYTF
DNA: TGTGCCAGCGTACAGGGATTCGGCTATGGCTACACCTTC

D: -
V: TRBV4-1
J: TRBJ2-1
size: once
CDR3: CASSGVSSYNEQFF
DNA: TGCGCCAGCAGCGGGGTGAGCTCCTACAATGAGCAGTTCTTC

D: TRBD1
V: TRBV6-5
J: TRBJ1-2
size: -
CDR3: CASTPTGEPSGYTF
DNA: TGTGCCAGCACCCCGACAGGGGAACCCAGTGGCTACACCTTC

D: TRBD1
V: TRBV19
J: TRBJ2-7
size: -
CDR3: CASSNRGLYEQYF
DNA: TGTGCCAGTAGCAACAGGGGGTTATACGAGCAGTACTTC

D: -
V: TRBV4-3
J: TRBJ2-2
size: -
CDR3: CASSQLATGELFF
DNA: TGCGCCAGCAGCCAATTAGCTACCGGGGAGCTGTTTTTT

D: TRBD2
V: TRBV2
J: TRBJ2-5
size: -
CDR3: CASRQDRTSGGAETQYF
DNA: TGTGCCAGCAGGCAAGACCGGACTAGCGGGGGGGCGGAGACCCAGTACTTC

D: TRBD1
V: TRBV30
J: TRBJ1-5
size: -
CDR3: CAWGPGTGLLELSQPQHF
DNA: TGTGCCTGGGGGCCGGGGACAGGGCTTTTGGAGTTATCTCAGCCCCAGCATTTT

D: -
V: TRBV6-5
J: TRBJ1-5
size: once
CDR3: CATKSRDNQPQHF
DNA: TGTGCCACCAAGTCCAGAGACAATCAGCCCCAGCATTTT

D: TRBD1
V: TRBV19
J: TRBJ1-5
size: few
CDR3: CASSSRQGAFQPQHF
DNA: TGTGCCAGTAGTTCCCGGCAGGGGGCATTCCAGCCCCAGCATTTT

D: TRBD2
V: TRBV14
J: TRBJ2-7
size: -
CDR3: CASGRGVLTEQYF
DNA: TGTGCCAGCGGGAGGGGCGTACTTACCGAGCAGTACTTC

D: -
V: TRBV19
J: TRBJ2-2
size: many
CDR3: CASSIIHEVAGELFF
DNA: TGTGCCAGTAGTATTATCCATGAGGTAGCCGGGGAGCTGTTTTTT

D: -
V: TRBV5-6
J: TRBJ1-2
size: few
CDR3: CASSPDTSYGYTF
DNA: TGTGCCAGCAGCCCGGACACCTCCTATGGCTACACCTTC

D: -
V: TRBV2
J: TRBJ1-5
size: -
CDR3: CASRGQRWQGPYSNQPQHF
DNA: TGTGCCAGCAGGGGCCAGAGGTGGCAGGGCCCTTATAGCAATCAGCCCCAGCATTTT

D: -
V: TRBV5-6
J: TRBJ2-3
size: -
CDR3: CASSLERNPSTDTQYF
DNA: TGTGCCAGCAGCTTGGAGCGGAACCCTAGCACAGATACGCAGTATTTT